This T cell receptor (beta chain) derives from a study of graft-versus-host responses after intestinal transplantation. The overall study: Multivisceral, liver-intestinal, or isolated intestinal grafts were transplanted into recipients. Each patient got anti-thymocyte globulin induction, then tacrolimus and steroids for approximately 3 years.

As regards this clone: Its specificity is not known.

The method was immunoSEQ multiplex PCR; TCRdb's version includes in-frame clones alone and lacks a portion of them. The table records around 100,000 clones, roughly 87% of them present only once. General study points: Researchers found peak circulating GvH clone levels linked to early post-transplant HvG declines. Investigators detected GvH clones in recipient marrow, with some emerging earlier in ileum or blood.

The CDR3 is made up of 20 amino acids. CDR1 and CDR2 (germline): SGHDN, FVKESK. Germline trimming cut 4 bases from V and 0 bases from J; bases unmatched to any gene: 18. The TCR comes from a human donor who was the organ donor for an intestinal transplant. This specimen was unstimulated CD4+ T cells sorted from spleen or lymph node cells, taken before transplant. The chain recombines TRBV14 with TRBJ2-3; 8 nucleotides line up with TRBD2. In DNA, the CDR3 is TGTGCCAGCAGCCGACTAGCCGCGGGGGGCCGGAGTGCTAGCACAGATACGCAGTATTTT. Protein: CASSRLAAGGRSASTDTQYF. The full variable domain, with the rest looked up from reference TRBV14 and TRBJ2-3, is EAGVTQFPSHSVIEKGQTVTLRCDPISGHDNLYWYRRVMGKEIKFLLHFVKESKQDESGMPNNRFLAERTGGTYSTLKVQPAELEDSGVYFCASSRLAAGGRSASTDTQYFGPGTRLTVL.